This TCR beta chain originates from a study of T-cell memory formation after mild COVID-19. Study context: The two donors had largely donor-specific TCR clusters.

TCRdb analysed the 5' RACE reads with MiXCR anew, one entry per CDR3 protein. The sample holds about 180,000 distinct CDR3 sequences, 16% seen once. Study-wide results and limits: Researchers found some responding clones in pre-infection memory, a sign that cross-reactive memory joined.

This CDR3 is built from 15 residues. V was clipped by 3 bases and J by 0 bases; unmatched bases: 2. Germline-derived CDR1 and CDR2 are SGHTA and FQGNSA. As concerns this clonotype: Antigen specificity is unknown.

The receptor was isolated from an adult woman who had mild COVID-19 (a few samples of this study predate the infection). Cell type and time point are not known. This chain uses TRBV7-2 with TRBJ2-1, with 7 bases fitting TRBD2. Specimen: PBMCs or a T cell subset sorted from them (not recorded which). The CDR3 loop reads CASSLLAVSYNEQFF. The CDR3 coding sequence is TGTGCCAGCAGCTTGCTAGCGGTCTCCTACAATGAGCAGTTCTTC.